This T cell receptor (beta chain) appears in the sequencing data of a study of cytomegalovirus exposure and HLA in healthy donors (dated by TCRdb to about 2017). Notes on the research overall: In an earlier analysis of roughly 500 of the donors, 276 Gb of sequence data and approximately 100 million unique TCR beta sequences from about 180 million T cells were reported. Class I and class II HLA loci were covered by the typing at four-digit resolution. An earlier analysis of fewer than 700 of the donors applied high-throughput TCR beta sequencing to assess whether each TCR beta V gene segment acted as functional or pseudogenic. The aim of the study was to test whether cataloging public T cell receptors could identify signatures of past pathogen exposure. Of the 300 to 450 genotyped donors, about 84% fell in the genetic ancestry cluster associated with self-reported Caucasian donors. Because of strong linkage in the cohort, 4 to 6 DR-DQ haplotypes were treated as single units for association and clustering. The number of donors typed differed by locus, with about 629-630 for A, B, C, DRB1 and DQB1, roughly 550 for DQA1, over 600 for DPA1, and about 450 for DPB1. All discovery cohort repertoires had been generated on a single sequencing platform. About 300 gigabases of sequencing data and around 85 million unique TCR sequences made up an early release that covered under 750 HLA-typed donors. Rather than drawing on any new phenotypic data, the later analysis identified candidate immune exposures from TCR beta sequences and the way those sequences occurred across donors. In a later genetic analysis, genome-wide SNP genotypes for about 65% of the roughly 700 donors were used, and that subset was treated as a discovery cohort. The study used immunosequencing to profile the T cell repertoires of approximately 690 subjects and linked those repertoires to cytomegalovirus serostatus. Alongside the repertoire data, information on donor age, sex, ethnicity and CMV serostatus was compiled. Among roughly 400 genotyped donors of the cohort, an average of around 220,000 unique TCR beta nucleotide sequences was sequenced per donor, of which 15% to 20% were non-productive. In a later analysis, previously published TCR beta repertoires from 666 donors were re-analyzed and high-resolution HLA genotyping was added so that TCR occurrence patterns could be studied. High-throughput TCR immunosequencing, statistical association of individual TCRs with disease status, and machine learning were combined to predict cytomegalovirus infection status. In addition to the first cohort of approximately 650 subjects, a separate validation cohort of some 120 different subjects was used. The study at large found these results: A cluster of highly shared sequence variants was judged likely to represent a technical artifact of the sequencing pipeline. This cohort had only TCR beta chains sequenced, and the lack of alpha or paired-chain data limited which features could be detected. Broadly in line with IMGT annotations, most TCR beta V segments showed up in productive rearrangements about 87% or about 30% of the time in an earlier analysis of roughly 590 of the donors. Assigning TCR associations to individual alleles was difficult when HLA alleles, especially DR and DQ, strongly co-occurred. A later genetic analysis reported fewer N-insertions in productive TCRs among donors in an Asian-associated ancestry cluster than the roughly 700-donor mean. Sequencing depth was assumed to be roughly uniform across donors in the presence/absence analyses, though that assumption may not hold. Cytomegalovirus status was reported to be diagnosed by the classifier with high specificity and sensitivity in both the original and validation cohorts. According to a later analysis, TCR association rates differed among HLA loci, with DRB1 alleles showing the most associated TCRs and HLA-C alleles showing the fewest. The study listed 150 to 200 TCR beta chains as associated with cytomegalovirus. The earlier analysis of approximately 590 of the donors excluded some 15 rarely observed V segments, including chromosome 9 orphons, because counts were too low. An association between a missense DCLRE1C variant and V-gene and J-gene trimming of TCR beta chains was found in a later genetic analysis and replicated in an independent cohort. In vitro tests confirmed that a few of the cytomegalovirus-associated TCR beta chains recognize cytomegalovirus antigens. A later analysis associated about 17,000 TCR beta sequences with specific HLA alleles at a false discovery rate of 0.05. In a later analysis, most CMV-associated TCR beta chains were found to appear HLA-restricted, with HLA associations seemingly driven largely by CMV exposure. Most TCR sequences were observed very rarely across donors, whereas some public TCRs were present in many individuals. Correlated functional status among segregating V segments might reflect linkage disequilibrium, but an unknown experimental factor could not be ruled out. A later analysis reported that several top co-occurrence clusters appeared linked to parvovirus B19, influenza, CMV and Epstein-Barr virus. The 87-base-pair reads could not distinguish some IMGT-functional V segments, including TRBV6-2 and TRBV6-3, so those segments were excluded. A later analysis found that HLA-associated TCR beta chains were more clonally expanded and had lower generation probabilities than equally common non-associated chains. Immune exposure information for the cohort was limited to CMV serostatus. Because some donors lacked HLA typing at each locus, the association tests relied only on the typed subset. The authors suggested that the approach could potentially be extended to other disease states and immunological phenotypes. A further reported finding was that TCR beta sequences accurately predicted the HLA-A and HLA-B alleles for most subjects in the first cohort.

In total, approximately 700 healthy bone marrow donors made up the cohort. All cohort members were sampled while nominally healthy, although unrecorded immune exposures were likely present. The donor was CMV seronegative and was included in the group of over 300 seronegative cohort members. A peripheral blood sample was collected from each donor, and TCR beta sequencing was performed on peripheral blood mononuclear cells. The Qiagen DNeasy Blood Extraction Kit was used to extract genomic DNA from the blood cell samples. Receptor amplification or capture employed the immunoSEQ multiplex PCR assay. For the multiplex PCR, a mixture combining 60 forward primers for TCR Vbeta segments and 13 reverse primers for TCR Jbeta segments was used. A multiplex PCR assay on genomic DNA amplified the CDR3 region of rearranged TCR beta genes. The Illumina HiSeq System was used to sequence the amplified TCR beta libraries as 87-base-pair reads. Per the source publication's procedure: A later analysis tallied about 77 million unique TCR beta chains across the 666 repertoires, and roughly 11 million of those chains were shared by two or more donors. Raw reads were error-corrected and collapsed into unique sequences by a nearest-neighbor algorithm in which closely related sequences were merged to remove PCR and sequencing errors. To assign V, D and J gene segments, CDR3 sequences were aligned to IMGT reference sequences. Each retained sequence needed at least a six-nucleotide match to both a V gene segment and a J gene segment. A rearrangement counted as productive if the CDR3 had no stop codons and remained in frame with V and J, and every other rearrangement counted as non-productive. Following IMGT convention, CDR3 was defined as the stretch from the second conserved V-encoded cysteine to the conserved J-encoded phenylalanine. The earlier analysis of about 560 of the donors excluded any sequence lacking an unambiguous match to a single V gene segment. In an earlier analysis of approximately 500 of the donors, a V segment was called functional when productive rearrangements were above 56.7%, and segregating when the standard deviation between donors exceeded 5%. A statistical classification framework was developed to diagnose cytomegalovirus status using the catalog of TCR beta chain sequences. V and J gene assignment, in a later analysis, came from comparing TCR nucleotide sequences with IMGT/GENE-DB human TR gene sequences. A later analysis assigned CDR3 sequences and most-parsimonious VDJ recombination scenarios with the TCRdist pipeline. In a later analysis, each TCR beta chain was defined by its CDR3 amino acid sequence together with its V-gene family, and reads lacking a unique V-gene family were excluded. A later analysis removed 450 to 600 highly shared, low-generation-probability nucleotide sequences to deal with suspected cross-contamination and a sequencing artifact. In a later analysis, a clonal expansion index for each public chain was calculated from normalized within-repertoire ranks of inferred template counts. In a later analysis, generation probabilities were computed using a VDJ recombination model fitted to out-of-frame rearrangements, and the results were checked against IGoR. Hypergeometric tests were used in a later analysis to score TCR-TCR, TCR-HLA and TCR-CMV co-occurrence, with a repertoire-size bias correction applied to the TCR pairs. To estimate false discovery rates, a later analysis permuted the HLA or CMV assignments 20 times. In a later analysis, co-occurring TCRs were grouped with DBSCAN, and TCRdist sequence similarity was added when clustering was performed within HLA-allele-positive subsets. Repertoires with fewer than 30,000 or more than 120,000 public chains were left out of co-occurrence clustering, as were five repertoires with anomalous nucleotide sharing. Imported from immuneACCESS, the table was reduced by TCRdb to in-frame sequences with V and J called. These copies leave out some clones; in studies compared against another copy, an unresolved V gene accounts for under half, and the cause of the remainder is not known. That table is the source of V, J and clone size, and D and trimming were worked out from the DNA. The sample includes 170,000 or so clones, with 70% to 75% observed a single time. The ten largest clonotypes hold roughly 3% of the sample.

The cysteine opens and the phenylalanine closes a CDR3 of 15 amino acids. The retained sequence is limited to the CDR3, 45 bases, with the frame set at the first base. The germline V gene supplies CDR1 MGHRA and CDR2 YSYEKL. V sheds 1 base and J sheds 0 bases, leaving 8 bases between their ends. As to this clone: It lacks a known antigen. Base qualities are not at hand, and no much larger clone is one base apart.

Sequencing was carried out using PBMCs. This chain joins TRBV4-1 to TRBJ2-3; no confident D gene assignment can be made. The TCR comes from a male donor in good health and CMV-seronegative. CDR3 region: CASSQVFTSTDTQYF. Here is the DNA: TGCGCCAGCAGCCAAGTCTTCACTAGCACAGATACGCAGTATTTT.